These 30 T cell receptor beta chains came from one sample sequenced in a study of blood T cell repertoires in COVID-19. Using immunoSEQ multiplex PCR, the repertoire was profiled, and TCRdb retains in-frame clones only, with some absent. The table includes just over 300,000 clones, over 75% detected once. The sample taken for sequencing was PBMCs or T cells enriched from blood (not recorded which). These receptors all come from a woman aged 40 to 55 who had recovered from COVID-19.

The chain links TRBV27 to TRBJ2-7; 8 bases fit TRBD2. The CDR3 covers 17 residues. Germline lookup yields CDR1 MNHEY and CDR2 SMNVEV (reference sequence). The J segment lost 1 base and the V segment lost 4 bases, leaving 12 bases of the junction unmatched. CDR3 sequence: CASSSLRERGFSYEQYF. CDR3 in DNA: TGTGCCAGCAGTTCGCTGAGGGAGCGGGGGTTTTCCTACGAGCAGTACTTC.

V usage is TRBV7-9 and J usage is TRBJ2-5, with TRBD2 identical over 8 bases. This CDR3 is built from 15 residues. CDR1 is SEHNR and CDR2 is FQNEAQ in the germline V gene (reference sequence). Unmatched junction bases numbered 5, after V lost 5 bases and J lost 0 bases. The CDR3 nucleotides are TGTGCCAGCAGCCTATTAGCGGGAAACCAAGAGACCCAGTACTTC. Amino acid sequence: CASSLLAGNQETQYF.

The chain couples TRBV2 to TRBJ2-7; D not certain. The V gene lost 1 base and the J gene lost 2 bases, with 6 bases spanning the gap. Per the germline V gene, CDR1 is SNHLY and CDR2 is FYNNEI. The CDR3 is 13 residues long. In DNA form, the CDR3 reads TGTGCCAGCAGTGAAGACTATGCCTACGAGCAGTACTTC. Amino acids: CASSEDYAYEQYF. The complete variable domain, with remaining parts taken from reference TRBV2 and TRBJ2-7, reads EPEVTQTPSHQVTQMGQEVILRCVPISNHLYFYWYRQILGQKVEFLVSFYNNEISEKSEIFDDQFSVERPDGSNFTLKIRSTKLEDSAMYFCASSEDYAYEQYFGPGTRLTVT.

The rearrangement joins TRBV7-2 to TRBJ2-3; 7 bases fit TRBD2. The CDR3 extends over 15 amino acids. Germline values: CDR1 SGHTA, CDR2 FQGNSA. V was pared by 5 bases and J by 3 bases, with 8 bases of the junction left unmatched. The CDR3 loop is CASSLRGRVTDTQYF. The CDR3 region has the DNA TGTGCCAGCAGCCTCCGGGGGAGGGTGACAGATACGCAGTATTTT. The entire variable domain, with the rest obtained from reference TRBV7-2 and TRBJ2-3, is as follows: GAGVSQSPSNKVTEKGKDVELRCDPISGHTALYWYRQSLGQGLEFLIYFQGNSAPDKSGLPSDRFSAERTGGSVSTLTIQRTQQEDSAVYLCASSLRGRVTDTQYFGPGTRLTVL.

The chain uses TRBV28 and TRBJ1-2; 9 bases map to TRBD1. Trimming cost V 7 bases and J 0 bases; bases outside gene matches: 9. The CDR3 runs to 16 residues. Germline V gene sequence: CDR1 MDHEN, CDR2 SYDVKM. CDR3 sequence: CASTQTGGIPNYGYTF. CDR3 sequence (DNA): TGTGCCAGCACCCAGACAGGGGGGATCCCTAACTATGGCTACACCTTC.

Here the CDR3 reads CASSLASGGSANEQFF. DNA for the CDR3: TGTGCCAGCAGCCTCGCTAGCGGGGGTTCTGCGAATGAGCAGTTCTTC. The chain is built from TRBV7-2 and TRBJ2-1; the match to TRBD2 covers 10 bases. The CDR3 runs 16 residues. The germline V gene has CDR1 SGHTA and CDR2 FQGNSA. V was clipped by 5 bases and J by 7 bases; unmatched bases: 11.

The rearrangement uses TRBV24-1 and TRBJ1-5, with D perhaps TRBD1 (5 bases). Deletions cut 5 bases from V and 7 bases from J, with 14 bases between. Germline-derived CDR1 and CDR2 are KGHDR and SFDVKD. The CDR3 is 14 residues long. Written as DNA, the CDR3 is TGTGCCACCAGTGGTAGGGGAAGTGGGCAGCCCCAGCATTTT. Translated: CATSGRGSGQPQHF.

About this clone: The same CDR3 arises from other DNA sequences in this sample as well. This chain connects TRBV5-4 to TRBJ2-7; 8 bases are shared with TRBD2. CDR3 length: 14 residues. Unmatched junction bases numbered 5, after V lost 4 bases and J lost 2 bases. The germline CDR1 and CDR2 sequences are SGHNT and YYREEE (reference sequence). In nucleotides, the CDR3 is TGTGCCAGCAGCCTACGGACTAGCCCCTACGAGCAGTACTTC. Its protein is CASSLRTSPYEQYF.

The rearrangement uses TRBV25-1 and TRBJ1-1; D unresolved. Germline V gene lookup returns CDR1 MGHDK and CDR2 SYGVNS. Trimming pared 4 bases from V and 3 bases from J, leaving 18 bases between. The CDR3 sequence is 16 residues long. CDR3 protein: CASSGTRRGLDTEAFF. The CDR3 DNA sequence: TGTGCCAGCAGTGGTACTAGGAGAGGGCTCGACACTGAAGCTTTCTTT.

The chain has TRBV19 and TRBJ2-3; no definite D call. CDR3 length equals 15 residues. Deletions cut 6 bases from V and 6 bases from J, with 19 bases between. Germline V gene sequence: CDR1 LNHDA, CDR2 SQIVND (reference sequence). As DNA, the CDR3 is TGTGCCAGTAGCCCACCGGGTCCTCAAGGCGATACGCAGTATTTT. It encodes CASSPPGPQGDTQYF.

The chain links TRBV11-2 to TRBJ2-1; D uncertain. Per germline, CDR1 SGHAT and CDR2 FQNNGV. This CDR3 contains 12 residues. Trimming shortened V by 1 base and J by 15 bases, and 13 bases separated the two germline ends. Here the CDR3 DNA reads TGTGCCAGCAGCTTAGTCGCGGCCCCCCCGTTCTTC. Translating gives CASSLVAAPPFF. Based on the CDR3 plus reference TRBV11-2 and TRBJ2-1, the full variable domain is EAGVAQSPRYKIIEKRQSVAFWCNPISGHATLYWYQQILGQGPKLLIQFQNNGVVDDSQLPKDRFSAERLKGVDSTLKIQPAKLEDSAVYLCASSLVAAPPFFGPGTRLTVL.

The chain employs TRBV13 and TRBJ2-1, with 9 bases that match TRBD2. V gave up 3 bases and J gave up 7 bases; unmatched junction bases: 4. CDR3 length equals 14 residues. CDR1 PRHDT and CDR2 FYEKMQ come from the germline V gene (reference sequence). The CDR3 nucleotides read TGTGCCAGCAGCTTCGCGGGAGGGGCGAATGAGCAGTTCTTC. Its translation: CASSFAGGANEQFF. Based on the CDR3 plus reference TRBV13 and TRBJ2-1, the full variable domain is AAGVIQSPRHLIKEKRETATLKCYPIPRHDTVYWYQQGPGQDPQFLISFYEKMQSDKGSIPDRFSAQQFSDYHSELNMSSLELGDSALYFCASSFAGGANEQFFGPGTRLTVL.

This chain connects TRBV2 to TRBJ2-7, with 7 bases fitting TRBD1. Germline lookup yields CDR1 SNHLY and CDR2 FYNNEI. The length of the CDR3 is 12 residues. With 7 bases clipped from V and 6 bases from J, the junction kept 6 bases outside the gene matches. The CDR3 sequence is CASTDRVGEQYF. DNA of the CDR3: TGTGCCAGCACCGACAGGGTCGGCGAGCAGTACTTC.

The V and J genes are TRBV6-5 and TRBJ2-1; possible D gene TRBD2, 6 bases. V was clipped by 1 base and J by 0 bases, with 7 bases between them. The CDR3 spans 15 residues. CDR1 is MNHEY and CDR2 is SVGAGI in the germline V gene. For the CDR3, the DNA is TGTGCCAGCAGTTACTTAGCGGACTCCTACAATGAGCAGTTCTTC. It specifies CASSYLADSYNEQFF.

The V and J genes are TRBV7-3 and TRBJ2-2; the D is unclear. Between the trimmed V and J ends, which lost 5 bases and 1 base, there was a span of 8 bases. This CDR3 contains 14 residues. Germline V lookup: CDR1 SGHTA, CDR2 FQGTGA. The CDR3 spells CASSPPGNTGELFF. CDR3 coding DNA: TGTGCCAGCAGCCCCCCGGGGAACACCGGGGAGCTGTTTTTT.

The V call is TRBV30, the J call TRBJ1-2, with a possible D match to TRBD1 (5 bases). Germline CDR1 GTSNPN, CDR2 SVGIG (reference sequence). Deletions cut 0 bases from V and 7 bases from J, with 9 bases between. There are 12 residues in the CDR3. The CDR3 DNA reads TGTGCCTGGAGTGTATCGACAGCTGGCTACACCTTC. Translating gives CAWSVSTAGYTF.

The V call is TRBV28, the J call TRBJ1-1; 10 nucleotides match TRBD1. This CDR3 has 13 amino acids. After removal of 6 bases from V and 9 bases from J, the junction contained 7 bases not matched to a gene. From germline, CDR1 is MDHEN and CDR2 SYDVKM. The CDR3 DNA reads TGTGCCAGCAGCCAAGGACAGGGGGGTAAAGCTTTCTTT. Encoded protein: CASSQGQGGKAFF.

This chain joins TRBV2 and TRBJ2-7; D uncertain. Trimming left V 9 bases short and J 3 bases short, with 15 bases between. The CDR3 extends over 13 amino acids. Germline V lookup: CDR1 SNHLY, CDR2 FYNNEI. CDR3 protein: CASDQTRGYEQYF. CDR3 nucleotide sequence: TGTGCCAGTGATCAGACCCGCGGCTACGAGCAGTACTTC.

The chain combines TRBV28 with TRBJ2-3; TRBD2 matches at 8 bases. Germline trimming cut 7 bases from V and 4 bases from J; bases unmatched to any gene: 4. The CDR3 is 13 amino acids. Germline V gene data show CDR1 as MDHEN and CDR2 as SYDVKM. The CDR3 DNA is TGTGCCAGCAACGGGGGGGCCTCAGATACGCAGTATTTT. Translating gives CASNGGASDTQYF. Together with reference TRBV28 and TRBJ2-3, the CDR3 gives the full variable domain: DVKVTQSSRYLVKRTGEKVFLECVQDMDHENMFWYRQDPGLGLRLIYFSYDVKMKEKGDIPEGYSVSREKKERFSLILESASTNQTSMYLCASNGGASDTQYFGPGTRLTVL.

The chain links TRBV5-4 to TRBJ2-5; D is possibly TRBD2 (5 bases). Germline CDR1 is SGHNT and CDR2 is YYREEE (reference sequence). V was pared by 0 bases and J by 1 base, with 10 bases between. The CDR3 runs to 15 residues. The CDR3 region has the DNA TGTGCCAGCAGCTTGGATAGCGTCACCCAAGAGACCCAGTACTTC. Translating gives CASSLDSVTQETQYF.

The genes are TRBV28 and TRBJ2-5; 10 positions match TRBD2. The germline V gene encodes CDR1 MDHEN and CDR2 SYDVKM. Trimming cost V 3 bases and J 2 bases; bases outside gene matches: 6. The CDR3 is made up of 16 amino acids. DNA for the CDR3: TGTGCCAGCAGTTTGCCAGCGGGGGGGCAACAAGAGACCCAGTACTTC. Protein sequence: CASSLPAGGQQETQYF.

This sequence joins TRBV7-2 and TRBJ2-7, with TRBD2 matching 7 bases. Per germline, CDR1 SGHTA and CDR2 FQGNSA. The CDR3 sequence is 17 residues long. The V gene end was trimmed by 1 base and the J gene end by 7 bases; junction bases not matched to a gene: 16. The CDR3 DNA sequence: TGTGCCAGCAGCTTAGGGACCCCTGGCGGGAGCCAAGGGGAGCAGTACTTC. Residues: CASSLGTPGGSQGEQYF. Combining the CDR3 with reference TRBV7-2 and TRBJ2-7 gives the whole variable domain GAGVSQSPSNKVTEKGKDVELRCDPISGHTALYWYRQSLGQGLEFLIYFQGNSAPDKSGLPSDRFSAERTGGSVSTLTIQRTQQEDSAVYLCASSLGTPGGSQGEQYFGPGTRLTVT.

This chain links TRBV4-2 with TRBJ2-2, with 8 bases matching TRBD2. Germline values: CDR1 LGHNA, CDR2 YNFKEQ. This CDR3 has 19 residues. V trimming: 0 bases; J trimming: 5 bases; junction bases outside the gene matches: 14. CDR3 DNA sequence: TGTGCCAGCAGCCAAGAAAGTATATTAGCGGGGCCGGGGACCGGGGAGCTGTTTTTT. It is translated as CASSQESILAGPGTGELFF.

The chain couples TRBV6-2 or TRBV6-3 to TRBJ1-1; the D is unclear. Trimming pared 2 bases from V and 1 base from J, leaving 8 bases between. The germline V gene encodes CDR1 MNHEY and CDR2 SVGEGT. This CDR3 region has 14 residues. CDR3 residues: CASSYQEGNTEAFF. The DNA of the CDR3 is TGTGCCAGCAGTTACCAGGAAGGGAACACTGAAGCTTTCTTT.

With regard to this clone: One end of the junction is discordant with germline, which a read error may explain. This rearrangement joins TRBV7-7 to TRBJ2-2, with a weak D call TRBD2 (6 bases). Germline V gene sequence: CDR1 SSHAT, CDR2 FNYEAQ (reference sequence). The length of the CDR3 is 16 residues. The DNA for the CDR3 is TGTGCTAGCAGCCCTTGGGGACTGACGAACACCGGGGAGCTGTTTTTT. This gives the protein CASSPWGLTNTGELFF.

The CDR3, as DNA: TGTGCCAGCAGCCCCCCCCAGGGCGGTGGAAATGAGCAGTTCTTC. Translated, it gives CASSPPQGGGNEQFF. The chain is built from TRBV27 and TRBJ2-1; D is possibly TRBD1 (5 bases). The CDR3 is made up of 15 amino acids. CDR1 is MNHEY and CDR2 is SMNVEV in the germline V gene (reference sequence). The germline V and J ends were trimmed by 6 bases and 7 bases, with 19 bases remaining between them.

With regard to this clone: A junction boundary mismatches the germline segment, possibly from a read error. The J gene is TRBJ2-1, the V gene TRBV7-7; a possible D gene is TRBD1 (6 bases). There are 14 residues in the CDR3. Germline CDR1 SSHAT, CDR2 FNYEAQ (reference sequence). This CDR3 reads CASSLAGAYNEQFF. CDR3 nucleotides: TGTGCTAGCAGCTTGGCAGGGGCCTACAATGAGCAGTTCTTC.

This sequence joins TRBV9 and TRBJ2-7; TRBD1 aligns across 7 bases. Looked up from germline, CDR1 is SGDLS and CDR2 is YYNGEE. J gave up 4 bases and V 4 bases, and 11 bases lay outside the gene matches. This CDR3 region has 15 residues. The CDR3 loop reads CASSRQGSPPYEQYF. Here the CDR3 DNA reads TGTGCCAGCAGCCGACAGGGATCTCCCCCTTACGAGCAGTACTTC.

CDR3 nucleotides: TGTGCCAGCAGCGCCGGGACTAGCGGGAGAGGGCAGTACTTC. This encodes CASSAGTSGRGQYF. The rearrangement uses TRBV9 and TRBJ2-7; 14 nucleotides align to TRBD2. After removal of 3 bases from V and 9 bases from J, the junction contained 5 bases not matched to a gene. The CDR3 runs 14 residues. Per the germline V gene, CDR1 is SGDLS and CDR2 is YYNGEE.

V is TRBV21-1 and J is TRBJ1-6; the D call TRBD1 from the table was never checked on the DNA. TRBV21-1 is a known pseudogene. This CDR3 comprises 17 residues. CDR3 amino acids: CASSKRPRQGNYSPLHF. As DNA, the CDR3 is TGTGCCAGCAGCAAACGACCTCGACAGGGAAATTACTCACCCCTCCACTTT.